This TCR beta chain was sequenced in a study of T-cell memory formation after mild COVID-19 (dated by TCRdb to the early 2020s). Regarding the research as a whole: TCR sequence clusters from the two donors were largely donor specific. Longitudinal TCRalpha and TCRbeta repertoire sequencing tracked T-cell clones expanding and contracting after mild COVID-19 in two donors. The cohort comprised two young, previously healthy adult volunteers, one female and one male.

The research as a whole found: Contracting CD4+ clones were located mainly in the CM and EM memory subsets, whereas CD8+ clones were found to be enriched in EMRA. Some responding clones were detected in pre-infection memory, which suggested that pre-existing cross-reactive memory T cells had joined the SARS-CoV-2 response. SARS-CoV-2 specificity was not confirmed for the second-wave clones peaking on day 37. Only a couple of mild cases were covered by the study, and larger cohorts that include severe cases with pre-infection samples were considered necessary. From day 15 to 85, contracting clones showed balanced CD4/CD8 phenotypes, whereas a second wave of clones that expanded from day 15 to 37 leaned towards CD4+.

Ficoll-Paque density gradient centrifugation was the method used to isolate PBMCs. This clonotype was recorded many times. Its antigen has not been determined. No qualities accompany the bases; no much larger clone lies one base away. V was cut back by 4 bases and J by 3 bases, leaving a gap of 7 bases between them. The germline V gene (reference sequence) yields LGHDT for CDR1 and YNNKEL for CDR2. The CDR3 runs 13 amino acids, cysteine and phenylalanine included. Only the CDR3 region is kept as DNA, spanning 39 bases read in frame from base 1. TCRdb lists the instrument as Illumina NovaSeq 6000. cDNA libraries for TCRalpha and TCRbeta were prepared by 5'RACE using constant-segment primers, with sample barcodes and unique molecular identifiers added. RNA was extracted from every sample with Trizol reagent. Amplification of the libraries took two PCR steps, and the second step added a second sample barcode plus Illumina TruSeq adapters. Sequencing of the libraries was done on an Illumina NovaSeq, producing 2 x 150 bp paired-end reads. Under the source paper's analysis protocol: With migec v1.2.7, reads were demultiplexed and then collapsed into UMI-guided consensus sequences. Using mixcr v2.1.11, UMI consensuses were aligned to TRA and TRB V and J templates and then assembled into clonotypes. Expanded or contracted clonotypes were those called significant by both edgeR and NoisET, with noise models trained on biological replicates. For edgeR calls, the thresholds were a false discovery rate-adjusted p below 0.01 and a log2 fold-change of 1. PCA with hierarchical clustering of max-normalized trajectories of the 1000 most abundant clonotypes was used as exploratory dynamics analysis. Separately sequenced CD4+ and CD8+ repertoires were used to assign a CD4 or CD8 phenotype to each responding clone. The public reads were reprocessed in TCRdb via fastp at Q25 and MiXCR, keeping in-frame beta chains. All rows with the same CDR3 protein become a single entry with the most common DNA and genes. Clone size and V and J calls follow TCRdb, not the original study. Counted in this sample were under 550,000 distinct CDR3 sequences; 15% to 20% of them appeared once. The ten largest clones add up to roughly an eighth of the sample.

This sequence uses TRBV3-1 and TRBJ2-1; a tentative D match to TRBD1 spans 6 bases. The clonotype was recovered from an adult woman who had mild COVID-19 (a few samples of this study predate the infection). The sample titles of this study are shuffled in the database, so cell type and time point are left out; the donor was told from shared clones. The source material was PBMCs or a T cell subset sorted from them (not recorded which). The DNA sequence is TGTGCCAGCAGCCGGGACAACTACAATGAGCAGTTCTTC. Its translation is CASSRDNYNEQFF.